These 5 T cell receptor beta chains originate from one sample sequenced in a study of blood T cell repertoires in COVID-19. Sequenced by immunoSEQ multiplex PCR; TCRdb stores in-frame clones only, minus some. The sample has over 95,000 clones; about four fifths are singletons. Input material: peripheral blood. Every receptor here comes from a woman in her 40s with acute or convalescent COVID-19.

In this sample, this clone turned up once. The chain couples TRBV28 to TRBJ1-2; D is perhaps TRBD1 (6 bases). The length of the CDR3 is 14 residues. Between the trimmed V and J ends, which lost 10 bases and 0 bases, there was a span of 15 bases. CDR1 is MDHEN and CDR2 is SYDVKM in the germline V gene. DNA of the CDR3: TGTGCCACACTAACAGGGCGAGCTAACTATGGCTACACCTTC. Encoded protein: CATLTGRANYGYTF.

V is TRBV5-5 and J is TRBJ2-7, with TRBD1 matching over 7 bases. Germline V gene sequence: CDR1 SGHKS, CDR2 YYEKEE (reference sequence). The CDR3 runs to 13 residues. With 7 bases clipped from V and 2 bases from J, the junction kept 6 bases outside the gene matches. The CDR3 sequence: CASAQGSTYEQYF. CDR3 in DNA: TGTGCCAGCGCACAGGGGTCTACCTACGAGCAGTACTTC.

CDR3 residues: CASSLAPGQGSHEQYF. The CDR3 DNA is TGTGCCAGCAGCTTAGCACCGGGACAGGGGTCCCACGAGCAGTACTTC. This rearrangement joins TRBV5-4 to TRBJ2-7; 10 nucleotides align to TRBD1. Per the germline V gene, CDR1 is SGHNT and CDR2 is YYREEE (reference sequence). The V segment lost 2 bases and the J segment 5 bases; nucleotides outside the gene matches: 10. The CDR3 totals 16 residues.

This chain uses TRBV5-5 with TRBJ2-5; weak D call: TRBD2 (6 bases). This CDR3 region has 14 residues. Looked up from germline, CDR1 is SGHKS and CDR2 is YYEKEE (reference sequence). Trimming cost V 3 bases and J 1 base, with 10 bases left between them. The CDR3 sequence: CASSWRGPQETQYF. The CDR3 bases are TGTGCCAGCAGCTGGCGGGGCCCCCAAGAGACCCAGTACTTC.

This clone has just one count. The CDR3 coding sequence is TGTGCCAGCAGCTTGGGCGCCGGGGAGCTGTTTTTT. Protein product: CASSLGAGELFF. The V call is TRBV5-4, the J call TRBJ2-2, with unresolved D. Germline assignment: CDR1 SGHNT and CDR2 YYREEE (reference sequence). This CDR3 has 12 amino acids. V gave up 0 bases and J gave up 6 bases, with 3 bases separating them.